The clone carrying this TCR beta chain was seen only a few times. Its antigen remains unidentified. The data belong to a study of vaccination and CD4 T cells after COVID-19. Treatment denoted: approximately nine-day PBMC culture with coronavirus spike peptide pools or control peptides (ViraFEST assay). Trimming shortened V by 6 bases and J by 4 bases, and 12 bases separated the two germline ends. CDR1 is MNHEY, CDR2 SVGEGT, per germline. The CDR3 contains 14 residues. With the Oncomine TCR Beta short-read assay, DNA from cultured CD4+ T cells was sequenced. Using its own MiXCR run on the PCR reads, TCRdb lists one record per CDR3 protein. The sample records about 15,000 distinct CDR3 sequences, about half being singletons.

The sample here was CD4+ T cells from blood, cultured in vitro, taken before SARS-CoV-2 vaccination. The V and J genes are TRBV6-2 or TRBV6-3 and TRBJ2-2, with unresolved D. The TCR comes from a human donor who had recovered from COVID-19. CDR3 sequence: CASSDTEATGELFF. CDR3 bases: TGTGCCAGCAGCGATACAGAAGCCACCGGGGAGCTGTTTTTT.